This T cell receptor (beta chain) emerged from a study of blood T cell repertoires in COVID-19. Background on the study: T cells, B-cell-depleted T cells, or PBMCs provided the cDNA or gDNA that served as material.

In the original processing: Researchers report that nucleated cell counts were estimated from reference gene primer amplification. Repertoires were generated with immunoSEQ multiplex PCR, while TCRdb's copy carries only in-frame clones and drops some. That table furnishes V, J and clone size, whereas the DNA furnished D and trimming. Here the sample spans about 25,000 clones, more than 75% being singletons. V gave up 7 bases and J gave up 11 bases, with 14 bases separating them. Germline-derived CDR1 and CDR2 are SEHNR and FQNEAQ (reference sequence). The CDR3 consists of 11 residues. Sequences were obtained from peripheral blood. This TCR was recovered from a woman of 80 years or more with acute or convalescent COVID-19. The chain recombines TRBV7-9 with TRBJ1-2; D unclear. The CDR3 loop is CASIKLGGYTF. CDR3 DNA sequence: TGTGCCAGCATTAAACTGGGAGGGTACACCTTC.